This TCR beta chain was observed in a study of Ad26.COV2.S vaccination and SARS-CoV-2 variants. Study details: The donor belonged to the COV1001 Ad26.COV2.S trial arm. Regarding the study as a whole: Analytic work on TCR breadth and depth might have understated the full extent of total T cell responses. Vaccine and placebo recipients had comparable breadth of non-spike TCRs.

The CDR3 covers 13 residues. With 2 bases removed from V and 6 bases from J, the gap between germline ends came to 14 bases. Germline values: CDR1 SQVTM, CDR2 ANQGSEA. Treatment of the sample: approximately 18 received Ad26.COV2.S at low or high dose, single or two shots; about 5 received placebo; per-sample allocation not given. All samples were drawn on day 63, counting from the first vaccine or placebo injection. Details on this clone: Its specificity is not known.

Clones were sequenced by immunoSEQ multiplex PCR, and TCRdb holds only the in-frame ones, with some missing. In the table there are about 440,000 clones, 90% of which are singletons. The source of this sequence is a person aged 18 to 65 who received the Ad26.COV2.S COVID-19 vaccine or a placebo. This chain uses TRBV29-1 with TRBJ2-7, with D perhaps TRBD1 (6 bases). Here the sequenced sample was peripheral blood, taken in a trial of Ad26.COV2.S vaccine versus placebo. DNA of the CDR3: TGCAGCGTTGAAATCCCAGGGGTTGGCGAGCAGTACTTC. This codes for CSVEIPGVGEQYF.